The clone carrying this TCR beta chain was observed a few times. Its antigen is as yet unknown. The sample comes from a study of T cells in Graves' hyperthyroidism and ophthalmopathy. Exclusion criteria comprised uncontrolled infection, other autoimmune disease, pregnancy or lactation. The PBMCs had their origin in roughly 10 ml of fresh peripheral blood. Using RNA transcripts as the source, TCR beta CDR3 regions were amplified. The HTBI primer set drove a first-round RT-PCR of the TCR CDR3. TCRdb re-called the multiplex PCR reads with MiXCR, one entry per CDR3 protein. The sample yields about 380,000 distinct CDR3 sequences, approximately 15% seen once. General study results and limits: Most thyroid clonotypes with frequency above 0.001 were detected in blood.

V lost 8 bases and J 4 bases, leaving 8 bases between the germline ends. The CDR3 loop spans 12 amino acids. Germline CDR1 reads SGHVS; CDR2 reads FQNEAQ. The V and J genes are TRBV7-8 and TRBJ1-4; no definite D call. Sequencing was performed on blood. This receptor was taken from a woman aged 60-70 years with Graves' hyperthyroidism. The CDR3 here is CASAPDNEKLFF. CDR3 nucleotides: TGTGCCAGCGCCCCCGATAATGAAAAACTGTTTTTT.